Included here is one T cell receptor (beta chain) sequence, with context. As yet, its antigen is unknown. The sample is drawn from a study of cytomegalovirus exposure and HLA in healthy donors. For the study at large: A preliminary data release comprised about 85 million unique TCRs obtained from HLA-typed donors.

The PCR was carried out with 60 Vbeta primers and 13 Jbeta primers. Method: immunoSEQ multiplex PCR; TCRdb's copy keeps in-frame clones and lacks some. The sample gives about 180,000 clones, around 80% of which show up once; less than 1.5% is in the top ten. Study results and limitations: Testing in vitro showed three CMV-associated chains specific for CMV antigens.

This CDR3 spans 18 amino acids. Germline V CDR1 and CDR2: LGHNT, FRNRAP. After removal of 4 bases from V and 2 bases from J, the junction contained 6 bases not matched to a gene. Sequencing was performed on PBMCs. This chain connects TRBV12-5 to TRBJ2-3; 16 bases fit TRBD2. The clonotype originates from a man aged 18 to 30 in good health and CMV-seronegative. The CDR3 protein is CASGSPGLAGGPTDTQYF. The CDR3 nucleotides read TGTGCTAGTGGTTCCCCGGGACTAGCGGGAGGGCCCACAGATACGCAGTATTTT.